These 19 T cell receptor beta chains were all obtained from the same sample, sequenced in a study of cytomegalovirus exposure and HLA in healthy donors. Both 60 Vbeta primers and 13 Jbeta primers went into the PCR. Assay used: immunoSEQ multiplex PCR; TCRdb lists only in-frame clones, some missing. Among over 150,000 clones listed, approximately 80% were seen once. Sequenced input: PBMCs. These TCRs come from a middle-aged man in good health and CMV-seronegative.

The chain uses TRBV19 and TRBJ1-1, with D perhaps TRBD1 (6 bases). V shed 6 bases and J shed 10 bases, with 18 bases lying between them. Germline values: CDR1 LNHDA, CDR2 SQIVND (reference sequence). The CDR3 length is 13 residues. The CDR3 reads CASSKTGLDPAFF. As DNA, the CDR3 is TGTGCCAGTAGCAAGACAGGTCTGGACCCAGCTTTCTTT.

This clone turned up a few times. The CDR3 protein is CASSPPGAGGLGADTQYF. CDR3 DNA sequence: TGTGCCAGCAGCCCACCCGGCGCGGGGGGGCTCGGGGCAGATACGCAGTATTTT. The rearrangement links TRBV7-2 to TRBJ2-3; TRBD2 agrees at 9 bases. From germline, CDR1 is SGHTA and CDR2 FQGNSA. The CDR3 contains 18 residues. V dropped 5 bases and J dropped 4; count of bases not matched to a gene: 16.

This clone was found once. This chain links TRBV11-3 with TRBJ1-3, with a possible D match to TRBD1 (5 bases). The germline CDR1 and CDR2 sequences are SGHNT and YENEEA. Trimming removed 5 bases from V and 4 bases from J, with 15 bases in between. The CDR3 consists of 15 residues. CDR3 amino acids: CASSHHGRGGNTIYF. The CDR3 coding sequence is TGTGCCAGCAGCCATCATGGGAGGGGAGGAAACACCATATATTTT.

Of note for this clone: Compared with germline, one end of the junction differs, possibly owing to a read error. CDR3 in DNA: TGCGCCAGCAGATTGGGTACTAGGGCGGACACTGAAGCTTTCTTT. It codes for CASRLGTRADTEAFF. This sequence joins TRBV5-1 and TRBJ1-1; D ambiguous. The CDR3 extends over 15 amino acids. The germline gives CDR1 SGHRS, CDR2 YFSETQ.

The chain is built from TRBV19 and TRBJ2-3; 10 bases agree with TRBD1. The germline CDR1 and CDR2 sequences are LNHDA and SQIVND (reference sequence). CDR3 length equals 16 residues. Trimming removed 5 bases from V and 1 base from J; junction bases left unmatched: 6. The CDR3 spells CASSVTGTGGTDTQYF. The CDR3, as DNA: TGTGCCAGTAGTGTCACCGGGACAGGGGGCACAGATACGCAGTATTTT.

The gene calls are TRBV25-1 and TRBJ2-7; D is unresolved. Deletions cut 5 bases from V and 1 base from J, with 18 bases between. In germline, CDR1 is MGHDK, CDR2 SYGVNS. The CDR3 spans 16 residues. The CDR3 DNA sequence: TGTGCCAGCAGTCCTGGCGGAGACCGATTATCCTACGAGCAGTACTTC. This encodes CASSPGGDRLSYEQYF.

V and J are TRBV18 and TRBJ2-2; no firm D call. Trimming shortened V by 6 bases and J by 5 bases, and 13 bases separated the two germline ends. The CDR3 loop spans 14 amino acids. The V gene's germline CDR1 is KGHSH and CDR2 LQKENI. For the CDR3, the DNA is TGTGCCAGCTCCATTGCCCGCCAGACCGGGGAGCTGTTTTTT. It translates to CASSIARQTGELFF.

This clone is a singleton in its sample. The V call is TRBV6-4, the J call TRBJ2-3; the match to TRBD2 covers 7 bases. With 10 bases clipped from V and 2 bases from J, the junction kept 12 bases outside the gene matches. CDR1 and CDR2 (germline): MRHNA, SNTAGT. The CDR3 loop spans 15 amino acids. CDR3: CAISGWGGFTDTQYF. The CDR3 DNA is TGTGCCATCTCAGGGTGGGGGGGTTTCACAGATACGCAGTATTTT.

The J gene is TRBJ2-1, the V gene TRBV12-5; D may be TRBD1 (6 bases). The germline V gene encodes CDR1 LGHNT and CDR2 FRNRAP. The CDR3 is made up of 14 amino acids. V lost 5 bases and J lost 4, with 12 bases in between. In DNA form, the CDR3 reads TGTGCTAGTGGTAAAAACACAGGGTACAATGAGCAGTTCTTC. Amino acid sequence: CASGKNTGYNEQFF.

V is TRBV5-1 and J is TRBJ1-2, with D hard to call. With 0 bases removed from V and 4 bases from J, the gap between germline ends came to 10 bases. The germline V gene encodes CDR1 SGHRS and CDR2 YFSETQ. CDR3 length: 14 amino acids. The CDR3: CASSLDSKAYGYTF. The CDR3 DNA reads as TGCGCCAGCAGCTTGGACAGTAAGGCCTATGGCTACACCTTC.

The chain joins TRBV2 to TRBJ2-2; TRBD1 is a possible D gene (5 bases). V lost 7 bases and J 7 bases, leaving 7 bases between the germline ends. In germline, CDR1 is SNHLY, CDR2 FYNNEI. The CDR3 sequence is 11 residues long. This chain's CDR3 is CASKGFGELFF. The CDR3 DNA sequence: TGTGCCAGCAAGGGGTTCGGGGAGCTGTTTTTT.

A few counts support this clone. CDR3 in amino acids: CASSDSAGGPGELFF. The CDR3 region has the DNA TGTGCCAGCAGTGACTCAGCGGGGGGGCCCGGGGAGCTGTTTTTT. The chain couples TRBV6-4 to TRBJ2-2; 10 bases line up with TRBD2. This CDR3 region has 15 residues. CDR1 and CDR2 (germline): MRHNA, SNTAGT. J gave up 6 bases and V 0 bases, and 1 base lay outside the gene matches.

The chain combines TRBV15 with TRBJ2-7; maybe TRBD2 (6 bases). This CDR3 comprises 16 residues. The germline V gene has CDR1 LNHNV and CDR2 YYDKDF (reference sequence). V was trimmed by 0 bases and J by 6 bases, leaving 18 bases between them. CDR3 region: CATSRDQGLQFAEQYF. The DNA for the CDR3 is TGTGCCACCAGCAGAGATCAGGGACTCCAATTCGCCGAGCAGTACTTC.

The chain combines TRBV28 with TRBJ2-5, with unresolved D. V lost 5 bases and J lost 1, with 11 bases in between. CDR1 and CDR2 (germline): MDHEN, SYDVKM. The CDR3 spans 14 residues. The CDR3 is CASSPYSTQETQYF. The CDR3 region has the DNA TGTGCCAGCAGTCCCTACAGCACCCAAGAGACCCAGTACTTC.

This clone was seen once. Here the CDR3 reads CASSPWGVGNEQFF. In DNA form, the CDR3 reads TGTGCCAGCAGCCCATGGGGCGTAGGCAATGAGCAGTTCTTC. The chain recombines TRBV7-3 with TRBJ2-1; a weak D match, TRBD1 (5 bases). V lost 5 bases to trimming and J lost 6 bases, with 14 bases between them. The CDR3 is made up of 14 amino acids. Per the germline V gene, CDR1 is SGHTA and CDR2 is FQGTGA.

V and J are TRBV7-8 and TRBJ1-6; D is ambiguous. The length of the CDR3 is 17 residues. Trimming removed 1 base at V and 0 bases at J, with 10 bases between. Germline-derived CDR1 and CDR2 are SGHVS and FQNEAQ. In nucleotides, the CDR3 is TGTGCCAGCAGCTTAGAATTCCCGAGCTCCTATAATTCACCCCTCCACTTT. It is translated as CASSLEFPSSYNSPLHF.

This clone has more than one count but fewer than ten. The chain couples TRBV5-1 to TRBJ2-7; 7 bases are shared with TRBD2. With 0 bases clipped from V and 6 bases from J, the junction kept 12 bases outside the gene matches. This CDR3 is built from 16 residues. The germline V gene has CDR1 SGHRS and CDR2 YFSETQ. The CDR3 sequence: CASSLERASSGAEQYF. DNA of the CDR3: TGCGCCAGCAGCTTGGAACGCGCGTCTAGCGGAGCCGAGCAGTACTTC.

The chain employs TRBV5-5 and TRBJ1-2; 11 nucleotides align to TRBD1. There are 16 residues in the CDR3. Per the germline V gene, CDR1 is SGHKS and CDR2 is YYEKEE (reference sequence). Germline trimming cut 7 bases from V and 0 bases from J; bases unmatched to any gene: 8. CDR3 coding DNA: TGTGCCAGCGGACGGACAGGGGGCCAAGCTAACTATGGCTACACCTTC. Its translation: CASGRTGGQANYGYTF.

This chain uses TRBV6-1 with TRBJ1-4, with D perhaps TRBD1 (6 bases). V was cut by 6 bases and J by 8 bases, with 16 bases left in between. The CDR3 runs 14 residues. The germline V gene encodes CDR1 MNHNS and CDR2 SASEGT. This chain's CDR3 is CASSVRGGTEKLFF. CDR3 bases: TGTGCCAGCAGCGTTAGGGGGGGAACGGAAAAACTGTTTTTT.